What follows are 6 T cell receptor beta chains derived from one specimen sequenced in a study of blood T cell repertoires in COVID-19. Measured with immunoSEQ multiplex PCR; TCRdb has only the in-frame clones, and not every one. Among about 220,000 clones, around 80% were seen once, and the ten largest hold just under 20%. Input material: peripheral blood. Source of these receptors: a man aged 25 to 45 with active or convalescent COVID-19.

The chain combines TRBV12-3 or TRBV12-4 with TRBJ1-1; weak D call: TRBD1 (5 bases). V was shortened by 4 bases and J by 3 bases, with 9 bases between the two germline ends. The CDR3 runs 13 residues. CDR3 amino acids: CASSWEGDTEAFF. The CDR3 DNA follows: TGTGCCAGCAGTTGGGAAGGGGACACTGAAGCTTTCTTT.

The J gene is TRBJ1-2, the V gene TRBV27, with D possibly TRBD1 on 5 matching bases. The germline V gene has CDR1 MNHEY and CDR2 SMNVEV (reference sequence). The CDR3 runs 11 residues. V gave up 6 bases and J gave up 8 bases, with 10 bases separating them. CDR3 nucleotides: TGTGCCAGCAGAGGGGTAGGGGGCTACACCTTC. This translates into CASRGVGGYTF.

The rearrangement joins TRBV29-1 to TRBJ1-3; weak D call: TRBD1 (5 bases). The CDR3 is 11 amino acids. CDR1 is SQVTM and CDR2 is ANQGSEA in the germline V gene. CDR3 sequence: CPRQSGNTIYF. DNA of the CDR3: TGCCCGCGACAGTCTGGAAACACCATATATTTT.

The rearrangement uses TRBV19 and TRBJ1-4, with 8 bases lining up with TRBD1. V gave up 5 bases and J gave up 8 bases; unmatched junction bases: 7. The CDR3 sequence is 14 residues long. Looked up from germline, CDR1 is LNHDA and CDR2 is SQIVND (reference sequence). Here the CDR3 reads CASSAGTGREKLFF. CDR3 sequence (DNA): TGTGCCAGTAGTGCGGGGACAGGTCGGGAAAAACTGTTTTTT.

The CDR3 nucleotides are TGCAGCGTTGATGGACTAGCGGGAGCCCCGGGTGGGGAGACCCAGTACTTC. It is translated as CSVDGLAGAPGGETQYF. The V and J genes are TRBV29-1 and TRBJ2-5; 13 nucleotides line up with TRBD2. This CDR3 spans 17 amino acids. The J segment lost 5 bases and the V segment lost 3 bases, leaving 12 bases of the junction unmatched. Germline V CDR1 and CDR2: SQVTM, ANQGSEA. Combining the CDR3 with reference TRBV29-1 and TRBJ2-5 gives the whole variable domain SAVISQKPSRDICQRGTSLTIQCQVDSQVTMMFWYRQQPGQSLTLIATANQGSEATYESGFVIDKFPISRPNLTFSTLTVSNMSPEDSSIYLCSVDGLAGAPGGETQYFGPGTRLLVL.

This clone has a single count. This rearrangement joins TRBV5-5 to TRBJ2-2; 10 bases are a match to TRBD2. Germline V gene data show CDR1 as SGHKS and CDR2 as YYEKEE (reference sequence). The CDR3 length is 18 residues. V gave up 2 bases and J gave up 4 bases; unmatched junction bases: 11. The DNA for the CDR3 is TGTGCCAGCAGCTTTTTTCTAGCGGGAGTTGGGGGCACCGGGGAGCTGTTTTTT. It encodes CASSFFLAGVGGTGELFF.